The entry that follows covers one T cell receptor beta chain sequence. This specimen belongs to a study of blood T cell repertoires in COVID-19. Overall study context: The study drew acute and convalescent COVID-19 samples from the United States, Italy and Spain. Nucleic acid was either cDNA or gDNA, and it came from T cells, B-cell-depleted T cells, or PBMCs.

Original data processing: Amplification from reference gene primers served as the basis for estimated nucleated cell counts. The repertoire was sequenced with immunoSEQ multiplex PCR; TCRdb's copy has only in-frame clones and lacks some. The V and J calls and clone size come from that table; D and trimming were worked out from the DNA. The sample includes 200,000 to 250,000 clones, approximately 82% seen only once; the top ten take around 2%. After removal of 6 bases from V and 1 base from J, the junction contained 4 bases not matched to a gene. This CDR3 has 15 amino acids. Looked up from germline, CDR1 is SNHLY and CDR2 is FYNNEI.

The rearrangement uses TRBV2 and TRBJ2-3; 10 bases map to TRBD1. Sequenced sample: peripheral blood. The clonotype was recovered from a woman of 80 years or more with acute or convalescent COVID-19. The CDR3 sequence is CASSTDRGRTDTQYF. In DNA form, the CDR3 reads TGTGCCAGCAGCACTGACAGGGGGCGCACAGATACGCAGTATTTT.